Following are 5 T cell receptor beta chains from one sample sequenced in a study of blood T cell repertoires in COVID-19. The assay was immunoSEQ multiplex PCR, and TCRdb's table has in-frame clones only and misses some. The sample lists tens of thousands of clones, around 83% occurring once. Sequencing was carried out using peripheral blood. The origin of the receptors is a man aged 55 to 70 with active COVID-19.

The chain employs TRBV6-5 and TRBJ2-1; 14 nucleotides line up with TRBD2. CDR3 length: 15 residues. Trimming cost V 6 bases and J 4 bases; bases outside gene matches: 2. In germline, CDR1 is MNHEY, CDR2 SVGAGI. The CDR3 is CASRGTSGRYNEQFF. In nucleotides, the CDR3 is TGTGCCAGCAGGGGGACTAGCGGGAGATACAATGAGCAGTTCTTC.

V gene TRBV6-1 combines with J gene TRBJ1-5; TRBD1 aligns across 8 bases. V trimming: 2 bases; J trimming: 0 bases; junction bases outside the gene matches: 6. CDR1 is MNHNS and CDR2 is SASEGT in the germline V gene. This CDR3 has 17 residues. The CDR3 region is CASSERTGTYSNQPQHF. In nucleotides, the CDR3 is TGTGCCAGCAGTGAAAGGACAGGGACTTATAGCAATCAGCCCCAGCATTTT.

The rearrangement links TRBV28 to TRBJ2-7, with TRBD2 identical over 7 bases. Trimming cost V 8 bases and J 1 base; bases outside gene matches: 8. Per the germline V gene, CDR1 is MDHEN and CDR2 is SYDVKM. The CDR3 sequence is 14 residues long. CDR3 loop: CASRGGGESYEQYF. Here the CDR3 DNA reads TGTGCCAGCCGAGGTGGGGGGGAGTCCTACGAGCAGTACTTC. Using reference TRBV28 and TRBJ2-7 for the parts outside the CDR3, the full variable domain is DVKVTQSSRYLVKRTGEKVFLECVQDMDHENMFWYRQDPGLGLRLIYFSYDVKMKEKGDIPEGYSVSREKKERFSLILESASTNQTSMYLCASRGGGESYEQYFGPGTRLTVT.

V is TRBV19 and J is TRBJ2-1, with 8 bases fitting TRBD1. The trim removed 1 base at V and 8 bases at J, leaving 4 bases unmatched. CDR3 length: 14 amino acids. Germline values: CDR1 LNHDA, CDR2 SQIVND (reference sequence). DNA of the CDR3: TGTGCCAGTAGTATAGGGCAGGGGGCGCATGAGCAGTTCTTC. This gives the protein CASSIGQGAHEQFF.

This chain connects TRBV19 to TRBJ2-7, with D hard to call. Per germline, CDR1 LNHDA and CDR2 SQIVND (reference sequence). V gave up 1 base and J gave up 2 bases, with 15 bases separating them. This CDR3 comprises 16 residues. In nucleotides, the CDR3 is TGTGCCAGTAGTATAGTTCTAGATTTTTCGGCCTACGAGCAGTACTTC. As protein: CASSIVLDFSAYEQYF. Complete variable domain (other parts from reference TRBV19 and TRBJ2-7): DGGITQSPKYLFRKEGQNVTLSCEQNLNHDAMYWYRQDPGQGLRLIYYSQIVNDFQKGDIAEGYSVSREKKESFPLTVTSAQKNPTAFYLCASSIVLDFSAYEQYFGPGTRLTVT.